Listed below are T cell receptor beta chains from one sample, sequenced in a study of shared clonotypes between healthy human individuals. This table comes from immunoSEQ multiplex PCR, and its TCRdb copy is limited to in-frame clones, with some not included. The sample yields about 1.1 million clones, 60% to 80% seen once. Specimen: memory CD4+ T cells from PBMCs. All receptors derive from a man aged 18 to 30 in good health. Some clones in this sample may be carry-over from other donors' samples. The CDR3 runs from the conserved cysteine through the conserved F or W. Fields, in order: D gene, V gene, clone size, J gene, CDR3 protein, CDR3 DNA. D genes are given only for firm matches. Expanded clones get a size class; other rows say once, few or many, or leave the size out.

D: .
V: TRBV5-4
size: .
J: TRBJ2-5
CDR3: CASSPEVARAGTQYF
DNA: TGTGCCAGCAGCCCGGAGGTGGCACGGGCCGGGACCCAGTACTTC

D: .
V: TRBV14
size: .
J: TRBJ2-3
CDR3: CASSQRSSTDTQYF
DNA: TGTGCCAGCAGCCAGAGAAGTAGCACAGATACGCAGTATTTT

D: TRBD2
V: TRBV5-1
size: .
J: TRBJ2-7
CDR3: CASSSDGTTTSYEQYF
DNA: TGCGCCAGCAGCTCGGACGGGACTACCACATCCTACGAGCAGTACTTC

D: .
V: TRBV4-2
size: .
J: TRBJ2-2
CDR3: CASSHGGTNTGELFF
DNA: TGTGCCAGCAGCCACGGCGGGACGAACACCGGGGAGCTGTTTTTT

D: TRBD1
V: TRBV28
size: .
J: TRBJ2-3
CDR3: CASRLDRAADTQYF
DNA: TGTGCCAGCAGGTTAGACAGGGCTGCAGATACGCAGTATTTT

D: .
V: TRBV28
size: .
J: TRBJ1-3
CDR3: CASSHGQGNTIYF
DNA: TGTGCCAGCAGCCATGGACAGGGAAACACCATATATTTT

D: TRBD1
V: TRBV6-1
size: .
J: TRBJ2-1
CDR3: CASSGLDRGTYNEQFF
DNA: TGTGCCAGCAGTGGCCTGGACAGGGGGACCTACAATGAGCAGTTCTTC

D: .
V: TRBV29-1
size: .
J: TRBJ1-1
CDR3: CSVSRAGGEAFF
DNA: TGCAGCGTTAGTCGGGCCGGCGGGGAAGCTTTCTTT

D: .
V: TRBV2
size: .
J: TRBJ2-7
CDR3: CASRRSSYEQYF
DNA: TGTGCCAGCAGACGGTCCTCCTACGAGCAGTACTTC

D: .
V: TRBV27
size: .
J: TRBJ2-2
CDR3: CASSWGQGNTGELFF
DNA: TGTGCCAGCAGTTGGGGGCAGGGGAACACCGGGGAGCTGTTTTTT

D: TRBD2
V: TRBV5-1
size: .
J: TRBJ2-2
CDR3: CASSLRTSGSTTGELFF
DNA: TGCGCCAGCAGCTTGAGGACTAGCGGGTCGACCACCGGGGAGCTGTTTTTT

D: .
V: TRBV23-1
size: .
J: TRBJ2-1
CDR3: CASGSERHLQPSYNEQFF
DNA: TGCGCCAGCGGGTCGGAGCGGCACCTACAACCCTCCTACAATGAGCAGTTCTTC

D: .
V: TRBV30
size: .
J: TRBJ2-3
CDR3: CAWSGTSKKPSKDTQYF
DNA: TGTGCCTGGAGCGGTACCAGCAAGAAACCTTCTAAAGATACGCAGTATTTT

D: TRBD1
V: TRBV15
size: .
J: TRBJ1-2
CDR3: CAVGQAISAGYTF
DNA: TGTGCCGTCGGACAGGCAATATCGGCTGGCTACACCTTC

D: .
V: TRBV7-9
size: .
J: TRBJ2-1
CDR3: CASSFWTVDNEQFF
DNA: TGTGCCAGCAGCTTTTGGACAGTAGACAATGAGCAGTTCTTC

D: .
V: TRBV7-9
size: .
J: TRBJ2-7
CDR3: CASSPPHGGQQYF
DNA: TGTGCCAGCAGCCCGCCCCATGGAGGGCAACAGTACTTC

D: .
V: TRBV7-9
size: .
J: TRBJ2-1
CDR3: CASSLLATHNEQFF
DNA: TGTGCCAGCAGCTTACTAGCGACCCACAATGAGCAGTTCTTC

D: .
V: TRBV7-8
size: .
J: TRBJ2-3
CDR3: CASSFPGVTDTQYF
DNA: TGTGCCAGCAGCTTCCCGGGAGTCACAGATACGCAGTATTTT

D: .
V: TRBV7-2
size: few
J: TRBJ1-5
CDR3: CASSLEGTTNQPQHF
DNA: TGTGCCAGCAGCTTAGAAGGGACGACAAATCAGCCCCAGCATTTT

D: .
V: TRBV6-5
size: .
J: TRBJ2-1
CDR3: CASGTESSYNEQFF
DNA: TGTGCCAGCGGGACGGAGTCCAGCTACAATGAGCAGTTCTTC

D: TRBD1
V: TRBV15
size: .
J: TRBJ2-7
CDR3: CATSKGQGVYEQYF
DNA: TGTGCCACCAGCAAGGGACAGGGAGTCTACGAGCAGTACTTC

D: TRBD2
V: TRBV6-5
size: .
J: TRBJ2-7
CDR3: CASSWSGRGEQYF
DNA: TGTGCCAGCAGTTGGTCAGGGAGGGGCGAGCAGTACTTC

D: TRBD2
V: TRBV2
size: .
J: TRBJ2-3
CDR3: CASSGEGDTQYF
DNA: TGTGCCAGCAGCGGGGAGGGGGATACGCAGTATTTT

D: TRBD1
V: TRBV6-6
size: .
J: TRBJ1-1
CDR3: CASSTGQGTEAFF
DNA: TGTGCCAGCAGTACGGGACAGGGGACTGAAGCTTTCTTT

D: .
V: TRBV28
size: .
J: TRBJ2-6
CDR3: CASSFNVGANVLTF
DNA: TGTGCCAGCAGTTTTAACGTCGGGGCCAACGTCCTGACTTTC

D: .
V: TRBV9
size: .
J: TRBJ2-7
CDR3: CASSPRGGPYEQYF
DNA: TGTGCCAGCAGCCCGAGGGGGGGACCCTACGAGCAGTACTTC

D: .
V: TRBV7-3
size: once
J: TRBJ1-1
CDR3: CASSSGPSTPANEAFF
DNA: TGTGCCAGCAGCTCTGGTCCCTCGACCCCCGCCAATGAAGCTTTCTTT

D: TRBD1
V: TRBV2
size: .
J: TRBJ2-5
CDR3: CASKPLTGGETQYF
DNA: TGTGCCAGCAAGCCCTTGACAGGGGGAGAGACCCAGTACTTC

D: TRBD2
V: TRBV6-1
size: once
J: TRBJ2-7
CDR3: CASSPRRELYEQYF
DNA: TGTGCCAGCAGTCCCCGGCGGGAGTTGTACGAGCAGTACTTC

D: .
V: TRBV27
size: .
J: TRBJ2-5
CDR3: CASSLNLLKETQYF
DNA: TGTGCCAGCAGTTTGAACCTCCTAAAAGAGACCCAGTACTTC

D: TRBD1
V: TRBV28
size: .
J: TRBJ2-5
CDR3: CASSPSDRDQETQYF
DNA: TGTGCCAGCAGCCCCTCAGACAGGGATCAAGAGACCCAGTACTTC

D: TRBD2
V: TRBV30
size: once
J: TRBJ2-5
CDR3: CAWRRTGGRETQYF
DNA: TGTGCCTGGAGGAGGACGGGAGGTCGAGAGACCCAGTACTTC

D: .
V: TRBV7-6
size: .
J: TRBJ1-1
CDR3: CASSRVGSAGVTEAFF
DNA: TGTGCCAGCAGCCGAGTAGGGTCGGCAGGGGTGACTGAAGCTTTCTTT

D: TRBD2
V: TRBV5-5
size: .
J: TRBJ2-7
CDR3: CASSLTSGNYEQYF
DNA: TGTGCCAGCAGCTTGACTAGCGGGAACTACGAGCAGTACTTC

D: TRBD1
V: TRBV18
size: .
J: TRBJ1-1
CDR3: CASSSRQGVNTEAFF
DNA: TGTGCCAGCTCATCCCGACAGGGGGTGAACACTGAAGCTTTCTTT

D: TRBD1
V: TRBV27
size: few
J: TRBJ1-2
CDR3: CASSLQRGQSGYTF
DNA: TGTGCCAGCAGTTTGCAGAGGGGGCAGTCTGGCTACACCTTC

D: TRBD1
V: TRBV9
size: once
J: TRBJ2-1
CDR3: CASNRGSYNEQFF
DNA: TGTGCCAGCAACAGGGGATCCTACAATGAGCAGTTCTTC

D: .
V: TRBV28
size: .
J: TRBJ1-5
CDR3: CASSFNFDQPQHF
DNA: TGTGCCAGCAGTTTTAATTTTGATCAGCCCCAGCATTTT

D: TRBD2
V: TRBV28
size: .
J: TRBJ2-3
CDR3: CASQNPSGRATDTQYF
DNA: TGTGCCAGCCAGAATCCGAGCGGGAGGGCCACAGATACGCAGTATTTT

D: TRBD2
V: TRBV7-6
size: few
J: TRBJ2-6
CDR3: CASSGGGNTGANVLTF
DNA: TGTGCCAGCAGCGGGGGAGGGAATACTGGGGCCAACGTCCTGACTTTC

D: TRBD2
V: TRBV5-1
size: .
J: TRBJ2-5
CDR3: CASSPLAVQETQYF
DNA: TGCGCCAGCAGCCCCCTAGCGGTTCAAGAGACCCAGTACTTC

D: TRBD2
V: TRBV5-4
size: once
J: TRBJ2-3
CDR3: CASSSTSGSTDTQYF
DNA: TGTGCCAGCAGCTCCACTAGCGGGAGCACAGATACGCAGTATTTT

D: TRBD2
V: TRBV7-8
size: .
J: TRBJ2-7
CDR3: CASSSGAGVIVYEQYF
DNA: TGTGCCAGCAGCTCTGGAGCGGGAGTAATAGTCTACGAGCAGTACTTC

D: .
V: TRBV11-2
size: .
J: TRBJ2-5
CDR3: CASSLRSGLRETQYF
DNA: TGTGCCAGCAGCTTAAGGTCGGGACTTCGGGAGACCCAGTACTTC

D: .
V: TRBV5-8
size: few
J: TRBJ2-1
CDR3: CASSRYRAEQFF
DNA: TGTGCCAGCAGCCGTTACAGAGCGGAGCAGTTCTTC

D: .
V: TRBV6-5
size: .
J: TRBJ2-7
CDR3: CASQGSSYEQYF
DNA: TGTGCCAGTCAGGGTTCATCCTACGAGCAGTACTTC

D: .
V: TRBV5-1
size: .
J: TRBJ1-1
CDR3: CASSLRADLNTEAFF
DNA: TGCGCCAGCAGCTTGAGAGCAGACCTGAACACTGAAGCTTTCTTT

D: TRBD1
V: TRBV6-1
size: .
J: TRBJ1-1
CDR3: CASSDRVTEAFF
DNA: TGTGCCAGCAGCGACAGGGTAACTGAAGCTTTCTTT

D: .
V: TRBV5-5
size: .
J: TRBJ2-2
CDR3: CASSLTNTGELFF
DNA: TGTGCCAGCAGCCTAACAAACACCGGGGAGCTGTTTTTT

D: .
V: TRBV7-3
size: .
J: TRBJ2-5
CDR3: CASSLNWWETQYF
DNA: TGTGCCAGCAGCTTAAATTGGTGGGAGACCCAGTACTTC

D: .
V: TRBV5-1
size: .
J: TRBJ1-2
CDR3: CASSLPGQGTGYTF
DNA: TGCGCCAGCAGCTTACCGGGACAAGGAACCGGCTACACCTTC

D: TRBD2
V: TRBV28
size: .
J: TRBJ2-7
CDR3: CASSFVSGTSRGRAYF
DNA: TGTGCCAGCAGTTTTGTATCTGGGACTAGCCGGGGGCGCGCGTACTTC

D: TRBD1
V: TRBV7-6
size: .
J: TRBJ1-2
CDR3: CASSLDRGAYGYTF
DNA: TGTGCCAGCAGCCTGGACAGGGGAGCCTATGGCTACACCTTC

D: TRBD1
V: TRBV18
size: .
J: TRBJ2-3
CDR3: CASSPTGSTDTQYF
DNA: TGTGCCAGCTCACCGACAGGGAGCACAGATACGCAGTATTTT

D: .
V: TRBV4-1
size: .
J: TRBJ1-5
CDR3: CASSRGGGGNQPQHF
DNA: TGCGCCAGCAGCCGCGGGGGAGGGGGCAATCAGCCCCAGCATTTT

D: TRBD1
V: TRBV6-1
size: .
J: TRBJ2-7
CDR3: CASSATGTGIYEQYF
DNA: TGTGCCAGCAGTGCCACCGGGACAGGGATCTACGAGCAGTACTTC

D: TRBD1
V: TRBV7-2
size: .
J: TRBJ2-7
CDR3: CASSLKSGTASYEQYF
DNA: TGTGCCAGCAGCTTAAAATCCGGGACAGCCTCCTACGAGCAGTACTTC

D: .
V: TRBV7-9
size: .
J: TRBJ1-2
CDR3: CASSRGQFNYGYTF
DNA: TGTGCCAGCAGTCGCGGACAGTTCAACTATGGCTACACCTTC